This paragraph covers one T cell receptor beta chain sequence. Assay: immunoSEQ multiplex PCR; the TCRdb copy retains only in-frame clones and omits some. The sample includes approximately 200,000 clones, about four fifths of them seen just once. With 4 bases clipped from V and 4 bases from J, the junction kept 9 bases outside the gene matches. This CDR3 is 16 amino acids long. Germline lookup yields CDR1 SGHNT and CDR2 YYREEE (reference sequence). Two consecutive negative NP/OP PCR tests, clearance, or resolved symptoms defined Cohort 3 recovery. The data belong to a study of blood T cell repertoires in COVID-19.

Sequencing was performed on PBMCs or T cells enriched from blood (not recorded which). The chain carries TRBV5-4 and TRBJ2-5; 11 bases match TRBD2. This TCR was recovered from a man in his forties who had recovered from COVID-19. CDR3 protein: CASSHSGGAGRETQYF. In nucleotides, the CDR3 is TGTGCCAGCAGCCATAGCGGGGGGGCTGGTAGAGAGACCCAGTACTTC.